These 24 T cell receptor beta chains originate from one sample sequenced in a study of Tregs in tolerant kidney transplant recipients. Sequenced by immunoSEQ multiplex PCR; TCRdb stores in-frame clones only, minus some. The data hold about 110,000 clones, with nearly 90% observed a single time. Sequencing was performed on CD4+ T cells from blood, taken before the transplant. These receptors came from a human donor who received a combined kidney and bone marrow transplant.

The DNA for the CDR3 is TGTGCCAGCAGCGTAAACCACCGGCTGGAAACCGTCCACAGGGATGGTCAGCCCCAGCATTTT. It yields the protein CASSVNHRLETVHRDGQPQHF. The rearrangement links TRBV9 to TRBJ1-5, with a weak D call TRBD1 (6 bases). V lost 1 base to trimming and J lost 6 bases, with 32 bases between them. From germline, CDR1 is SGDLS and CDR2 YYNGEE. CDR3 length: 21 amino acids.

This clone appeared a single time. The DNA of the CDR3 is TGTGCCAGCAAGAGGGACACCGGGGAGCTGTTTTTT. As protein: CASKRDTGELFF. This chain links TRBV2 with TRBJ2-2; D possibly corresponds to TRBD2 (5 bases). The CDR3 sequence is 12 residues long. V dropped 7 bases and J dropped 3 bases, with 6 bases sitting between them. From germline, CDR1 is SNHLY and CDR2 FYNNEI.

This sequence joins TRBV28 and TRBJ1-2; unclear D gene. V lost 5 bases to trimming and J lost 4 bases, with 8 bases between them. The CDR3 is made up of 12 amino acids. In germline, CDR1 is MDHEN, CDR2 SYDVKM. The CDR3 reads CASSSVLYGYTF. The DNA of the CDR3 is TGTGCCAGCAGTAGCGTCCTCTATGGCTACACCTTC.

The chain recombines TRBV15 with TRBJ2-7, with 7 bases fitting TRBD2. CDR1 is LNHNV and CDR2 is YYDKDF in the germline V gene (reference sequence). With V trimmed by 1 base and J by 1 base, 7 bases remained unmatched. This CDR3 is 16 amino acids long. The CDR3 DNA reads as TGTGCCACCAGCAGAGTGGACCAGCGGGGTTCCTACGAGCAGTACTTC. It codes for CATSRVDQRGSYEQYF.

The chain recombines TRBV29-1 with TRBJ2-5; 7 nucleotides agree with TRBD2. The CDR3 has 16 amino acids. CDR1 and CDR2 (germline): SQVTM, ANQGSEA. V lost 2 bases to trimming and J lost 0 bases; unmatched junction nucleotides: 9. This CDR3 is CSVESPGGKYQETQYF. The CDR3 DNA reads TGCAGCGTTGAATCCCCCGGGGGGAAGTACCAAGAGACCCAGTACTTC.

The chain links TRBV6-6 to TRBJ1-5; no clear D. Germline V lookup: CDR1 MNHNY, CDR2 SVGAGI (reference sequence). This CDR3 spans 16 amino acids. V lost 2 bases to trimming and J lost 0 bases, with 11 bases between them. CDR3 sequence (DNA): TGTGCCAGCAGTTACGGGCGGAGGTATAGCAATCAGCCCCAGCATTTT. This gives the protein CASSYGRRYSNQPQHF.

This clone is a singleton in its sample. The gene calls are TRBV28 and TRBJ1-1, with a possible D match to TRBD1 (6 bases). Germline CDR1 reads MDHEN; CDR2 reads SYDVKM. The CDR3 extends over 14 amino acids. With 2 bases removed from V and 4 bases from J, the gap between germline ends came to 11 bases. The DNA for the CDR3 is TGTGCCAGCAGTTTACCTTTGACAGGCACTGAAGCTTTCTTT. It translates to CASSLPLTGTEAFF.

The chain recombines TRBV2 with TRBJ1-5; weak D call: TRBD1 (5 bases). V was cut by 10 bases and J by 5 bases, with 18 bases left in between. The V gene's germline CDR1 is SNHLY and CDR2 FYNNEI. The CDR3 runs to 14 residues. The CDR3 region has the DNA TGTGCCACCCGACAGTATCGGGGGGATCAGCCCCAGCATTTT. Amino acids: CATRQYRGDQPQHF.

The chain joins TRBV11-3 to TRBJ1-1; D is unresolved. In germline, CDR1 is SGHNT, CDR2 YENEEA. The CDR3 covers 15 residues. V was clipped by 1 base and J by 3 bases, with 12 bases between them. In DNA form, the CDR3 reads TGTGCCAGCAGCTTAGGAGCTCCTGCGGACACTGAAGCTTTCTTT. This translates into CASSLGAPADTEAFF. Full variable domain (rest looked up from reference TRBV11-3 and TRBJ1-1): EAGVVQSPRYKIIEKKQPVAFWCNPISGHNTLYWYLQNLGQGPELLIRYENEEAVDDSQLPKDRFSAERLKGVDSTLKIQPAELGDSAVYLCASSLGAPADTEAFFGQGTRLTVV.

J is TRBJ1-4 and V is TRBV5-1, with 9 bases matching TRBD1. Trimming at V came to 4 bases and at J to 8 bases, leaving 9 bases not matched to a gene. The CDR3 is made up of 15 amino acids. CDR1 and CDR2 from the germline V gene are SGHRS and YFSETQ. CDR3 nucleotide sequence: TGCGCCAGCAGCGTGGACAGGGGCCTTGGGGAAAAACTGTTTTTT. This encodes CASSVDRGLGEKLFF.

This chain links TRBV5-1 with TRBJ2-3; 9 nucleotides match TRBD2. Germline V gene lookup returns CDR1 SGHRS and CDR2 YFSETQ. This CDR3 is 16 amino acids long. The V and J ends lost 4 bases and 6 bases, in that order; junction bases with no gene match: 12. The CDR3 coding sequence is TGCGCCAGCAGCGGATGGACTAGCGATCGTGGGGATACGCAGTATTTT. It is translated as CASSGWTSDRGDTQYF.

The rearrangement joins TRBV7-6 to TRBJ2-5; D gene ambiguous. V lost 5 bases and J 5 bases, leaving 12 bases between the germline ends. This CDR3 has 13 residues. The germline CDR1 and CDR2 sequences are SGHVS and FNYEAQ. Written as DNA, the CDR3 is TGTGCCAGCAGCCTAGTAAATTCGGAGACCCAGTACTTC. The encoded protein is CASSLVNSETQYF.

The V and J genes are TRBV4-3 and TRBJ2-1, with TRBD2 matching 11 bases. The CDR3 loop spans 17 amino acids. Germline values: CDR1 LGHNA, CDR2 YSLEER. V gave up 0 bases and J gave up 5 bases; unmatched junction bases: 6. CDR3 loop: CASSQEARLAGNNEQFF. CDR3 nucleotide sequence: TGCGCCAGCAGCCAAGAGGCCAGACTAGCGGGGAACAATGAGCAGTTCTTC.

The chain employs TRBV27 and TRBJ2-7; 7 positions agree with TRBD2. Germline V gene lookup returns CDR1 MNHEY and CDR2 SMNVEV (reference sequence). V lost 2 bases, J lost 1 base, and 14 bases stayed unmatched. This CDR3 contains 18 residues. The CDR3, as DNA: TGTGCCAGCAGTTTACGGGGAGGGTACGCGCGTTGGTCCTACGAGCAGTACTTC. Protein sequence: CASSLRGGYARWSYEQYF.

The chain couples TRBV10-2 to TRBJ2-7; TRBD1 is a possible D gene (5 bases). With 8 bases removed from V and 4 bases from J, the gap between germline ends came to 15 bases. This CDR3 region has 13 residues. Germline CDR1 WSHSY, CDR2 SAAADI. The CDR3 DNA reads as TGCGCCAGCGCTCAGGGATCCCCTTACGAGCAGTACTTC. This codes for CASAQGSPYEQYF.

This chain links TRBV5-5 with TRBJ1-5; D call uncertain. This CDR3 spans 17 amino acids. Trimming pared 2 bases from V and 0 bases from J, leaving 15 bases between. Germline CDR1 SGHKS, CDR2 YYEKEE (reference sequence). This chain's CDR3 is CASSFLVFDSSNQPQHF. The CDR3 coding sequence is TGTGCCAGCAGCTTTCTTGTTTTTGACTCTAGCAATCAGCCCCAGCATTTT. Based on the CDR3 plus reference TRBV5-5 and TRBJ1-5, the full variable domain is DAGVTQSPTHLIKTRGQQVTLRCSPISGHKSVSWYQQVLGQGPQFIFQYYEKEERGRGNFPDRFSARQFPNYSSELNVNALLLGDSALYLCASSFLVFDSSNQPQHFGDGTRLSIL.

The V and J genes are TRBV4-1 and TRBJ2-1; 9 nucleotides agree with TRBD2. V dropped 0 bases and J dropped 0; count of bases not matched to a gene: 6. Per the germline V gene, CDR1 is MGHRA and CDR2 is YSYEKL. This CDR3 comprises 18 residues. CDR3 coding DNA: TGCGCCAGCAGCCAAGAGGCTAGCGGGGCCAGCTCCTACAATGAGCAGTTCTTC. This encodes CASSQEASGASSYNEQFF.

The chain carries TRBV7-8 and TRBJ2-4, with 7 bases matching TRBD2. CDR1 is SGHVS and CDR2 is FQNEAQ in the germline V gene. The CDR3 runs to 18 residues. V lost 4 bases to trimming and J lost 7 bases; unmatched junction nucleotides: 19. The CDR3 DNA sequence: TGTGCCAGCAGCTCGACCCGGAGGCTAGCGGCCTCAATGAACATTCAGTACTTC. This codes for CASSSTRRLAASMNIQYF.

The rearrangement uses TRBV30 and TRBJ1-1; D is ambiguous. The ends were cut back, 4 bases at V and 1 base at J, with 7 bases in the middle. The germline V gene has CDR1 GTSNPN and CDR2 SVGIG (reference sequence). The CDR3 sequence is 12 residues long. The DNA of the CDR3 is TGTGCCTGGAAAGGAGGGAACACTGAAGCTTTCTTT. This codes for CAWKGGNTEAFF.

V usage is TRBV5-1 and J usage is TRBJ2-1; 9 nucleotides agree with TRBD2. Germline values: CDR1 SGHRS, CDR2 YFSETQ. CDR3 size: 15 residues. Losses at the gene ends were 3 bases for V and 7 bases for J; bases not matched to a gene: 8. CDR3 bases: TGCGCCAGCAGCTCTTTAGCGGGAGTGGTAAATGAGCAGTTCTTC. Protein sequence: CASSSLAGVVNEQFF.

The rearrangement uses TRBV4-1 and TRBJ1-2; 8 positions match TRBD1. Germline trimming cut 0 bases from V and 8 bases from J; bases unmatched to any gene: 8. Germline CDR1 and CDR2: MGHRA and YSYEKL. This CDR3 comprises 15 residues. Here the CDR3 DNA reads TGCGCCAGCAGCCAAGAATCCAGGACAGGGATCGGCTACACCTTC. This gives the protein CASSQESRTGIGYTF.

The rearrangement joins TRBV7-2 to TRBJ2-7; D remains unclear. This CDR3 has 11 residues. The germline V gene encodes CDR1 SGHTA and CDR2 FQGNSA. Trimming left V 4 bases short and J 4 bases short, with 5 bases between. The CDR3 loop reads CASSSLYEQYF. The DNA for the CDR3 is TGTGCCAGCAGCTCCCTTTACGAGCAGTACTTC. Complete variable domain (other parts from reference TRBV7-2 and TRBJ2-7): GAGVSQSPSNKVTEKGKDVELRCDPISGHTALYWYRQSLGQGLEFLIYFQGNSAPDKSGLPSDRFSAERTGGSVSTLTIQRTQQEDSAVYLCASSSLYEQYFGPGTRLTVT.

The V and J genes are TRBV15 and TRBJ2-3; TRBD1 is a possible D gene (5 bases). The CDR3 is 15 amino acids. With 3 bases removed from V and 4 bases from J, the gap between germline ends came to 14 bases. From germline, CDR1 is LNHNV and CDR2 YYDKDF (reference sequence). The CDR3 DNA reads TGTGCCACCAGCAGTGAAAAGAAAGGGGCAGATACGCAGTATTTT. It yields the protein CATSSEKKGADTQYF.

V gene TRBV28 combines with J gene TRBJ2-7, with 7 bases identical to TRBD2. The V and J ends lost 4 bases and 3 bases, in that order; junction bases with no gene match: 9. Germline V gene sequence: CDR1 MDHEN, CDR2 SYDVKM. CDR3 length: 15 residues. The CDR3 sequence: CASSSPLRGIYEQYF. CDR3 sequence (DNA): TGTGCCAGCAGTTCACCCCTGCGGGGGATCTACGAGCAGTACTTC.